This T cell receptor (beta chain) stems from a study of cytomegalovirus exposure and HLA in healthy donors. Study-level background: Approximately 81% of more than 300 genotyped donors fell in the Caucasian-associated ancestry cluster. Study-level points and caveats: The listing of fewer than 200 TCR beta chains classed them as cytomegalovirus-associated. Under in vitro conditions, three CMV-associated chains were confirmed as specific for CMV antigens. The sole available immune exposure information was CMV serostatus.

PCR was performed using 60 Vbeta and 13 Jbeta primers. Measured with immunoSEQ multiplex PCR; TCRdb has only the in-frame clones, and not every one. The data hold tens of thousands of clones, with 63% observed a single time. Trimming took 10 bases from V and 3 from J; bases not matched to a gene: 4. The length of the CDR3 is 14 residues. CDR1 SGHTA and CDR2 FQGNSA come from the germline V gene. As regards this clone: Its antigen is not known.

Sequencing was done on a sample of PBMCs. V and J are TRBV7-2 and TRBJ2-3; 13 nucleotides align to TRBD2. The clonotype was recovered from a man aged 30 to 45 in good health and CMV-seropositive. CDR3 loop: CAKTSGGATDTQYF. The CDR3 DNA reads as TGTGCCAAAACTAGCGGGGGGGCGACAGATACGCAGTATTTT. The whole variable domain, remainder taken from reference TRBV7-2 and TRBJ2-3, is GAGVSQSPSNKVTEKGKDVELRCDPISGHTALYWYRQSLGQGLEFLIYFQGNSAPDKSGLPSDRFSAERTGGSVSTLTIQRTQQEDSAVYLCAKTSGGATDTQYFGPGTRLTVL.